The clone carrying this T cell receptor beta chain was detected a few times. Its specificity is not known. In every case, the donor was a healthy Caucasian. Each cDNA held unique molecular identifiers, and template switching gave it a universal primer site. A single record per CDR3 protein comes from TCRdb applying MiXCR to the 5' RACE reads. The table has under 250,000 distinct CDR3 sequences, approximately 6.8% seen once. This entry comes from a study of identical twins. Study-level findings and limits: Twin sharing of out-of-frame TCR alpha was underestimated by models in monozygotic pairs.

Trimming cost V 4 bases and J 8 bases; bases outside gene matches: 20. Germline V lookup: CDR1 SGHRS, CDR2 YFSETQ. This CDR3 has 18 amino acids. The same data also went into a second study, on yellow fever vaccine responses in identical twins.

This chain uses TRBV5-1 with TRBJ1-1, with 10 bases matching TRBD1. The receptor was isolated from a woman between 18 and 29 years old in good health. The sequencing input was CD8+ T cells sorted from blood. CDR3 in amino acids: CASSARTGTGAGGTEAFF. CDR3 nucleotide sequence: TGCGCCAGCAGCGCCAGAACCGGGACAGGGGCAGGGGGAACCGAAGCTTTCTTT.